A selection of T cell receptor beta chains follows, all from one sample in a study of cytomegalovirus exposure and HLA in healthy donors. Generated by immunoSEQ multiplex PCR, the TCRdb table keeps only in-frame clones and is missing some. The sample carries 110,000 to 150,000 clones, 70% to 85% recorded once. Sequenced material: PBMCs. These receptors all come from a man aged 35-49 years in good health and CMV-seropositive. CDR3s include the opening cysteine and the closing phenylalanine or tryptophan. A D gene is named only where the DNA matches it firmly. Not every row has a clone size; where given, it reads once, few, many or a size class.

j_call: TRBJ2-5
v_call: TRBV5-1
clone_size: few
d_call: .
cdr3_aa: CASSPGYETQYF
cdr3_nt: TGCGCCAGCAGCCCCGGTTATGAGACCCAGTACTTC

j_call: TRBJ2-3
v_call: TRBV25-1
clone_size: few
d_call: TRBD2
cdr3_aa: CASSEIAGAGDTQYF
cdr3_nt: TGTGCCAGCAGTGAAATAGCGGGGGCGGGGGATACGCAGTATTTT

j_call: TRBJ2-5
v_call: TRBV5-1
clone_size: .
d_call: .
cdr3_aa: CASSLGVRGETQYF
cdr3_nt: TGCGCCAGCAGCTTGGGGGTCAGGGGCGAGACCCAGTACTTC

j_call: TRBJ2-3
v_call: TRBV11-2
clone_size: .
d_call: .
cdr3_aa: CASSFNTDTQYF
cdr3_nt: TGTGCCAGCAGCTTTAACACAGATACGCAGTATTTT

j_call: TRBJ1-1
v_call: TRBV6-6
clone_size: .
d_call: .
cdr3_aa: CASSWGGNGAFF
cdr3_nt: TGTGCCAGCAGTTGGGGGGGGAACGGGGCTTTCTTT

j_call: TRBJ2-7
v_call: TRBV5-1
clone_size: .
d_call: .
cdr3_aa: CASSLETATYEQYF
cdr3_nt: TGCGCCAGCAGCTTGGAGACAGCTACCTACGAGCAGTACTTC

j_call: TRBJ2-2
v_call: TRBV5-1
clone_size: .
d_call: .
cdr3_aa: CASSLVSGELFF
cdr3_nt: TGCGCCAGCAGCTTGGTGAGCGGGGAGCTGTTTTTT

j_call: TRBJ1-1
v_call: TRBV9
clone_size: .
d_call: TRBD1
cdr3_aa: CASSVNEGAGEAFF
cdr3_nt: TGTGCCAGCAGCGTTAATGAGGGGGCAGGTGAAGCTTTCTTT

j_call: TRBJ2-7
v_call: TRBV6-5
clone_size: once
d_call: TRBD1
cdr3_aa: CASSRGQGYEQYF
cdr3_nt: TGTGCCAGCAGCCGGGGACAGGGTTACGAGCAGTACTTC

j_call: TRBJ1-2
v_call: TRBV9
clone_size: .
d_call: TRBD1
cdr3_aa: CASSPSGQGSGYTF
cdr3_nt: TGTGCCAGCAGCCCCTCGGGACAGGGTTCAGGCTACACCTTC

j_call: TRBJ2-5
v_call: TRBV30
clone_size: .
d_call: .
cdr3_aa: CAWGTGEPRNF
cdr3_nt: TGTGCCTGGGGTACGGGGGAACCCCGCAACTTC

j_call: TRBJ2-1
v_call: TRBV11-1
clone_size: .
d_call: .
cdr3_aa: CASSPALAVNEQFF
cdr3_nt: TGTGCCAGCAGCCCAGCGTTGGCGGTCAATGAGCAGTTCTTC

j_call: TRBJ1-1
v_call: TRBV7-8
clone_size: .
d_call: TRBD1
cdr3_aa: CASSRGQVGDTEAFF
cdr3_nt: TGTGCCAGCAGCCGGGGACAGGTCGGGGACACTGAAGCTTTCTTT

j_call: TRBJ2-7
v_call: TRBV5-6
clone_size: .
d_call: .
cdr3_aa: CASSLGPDYPYEQYF
cdr3_nt: TGTGCCAGCAGCTTGGGCCCCGACTATCCCTACGAGCAGTACTTC

j_call: TRBJ1-1
v_call: TRBV5-1
clone_size: once
d_call: TRBD1
cdr3_aa: CASSWGQGIEAFF
cdr3_nt: TGCGCCAGCAGCTGGGGACAGGGGATTGAAGCTTTCTTT

j_call: TRBJ2-2
v_call: TRBV6-1
clone_size: .
d_call: .
cdr3_aa: CASRVLTGELFF
cdr3_nt: TGTGCCAGCAGGGTGCTAACCGGGGAGCTGTTTTTT

j_call: TRBJ2-2
v_call: TRBV7-3
clone_size: .
d_call: .
cdr3_aa: CASSLVRDTNTGELFF
cdr3_nt: TGTGCCAGCAGCTTAGTTCGGGACACGAACACCGGGGAGCTGTTTTTT

j_call: TRBJ2-3
v_call: TRBV7-9
clone_size: .
d_call: TRBD1
cdr3_aa: CASSFDRAPIGRGVDTQYF
cdr3_nt: TGTGCCAGCAGCTTCGACAGGGCACCCATTGGCCGTGGGGTAGATACGCAGTATTTT

j_call: TRBJ1-1
v_call: TRBV11-3
clone_size: once
d_call: .
cdr3_aa: CASSAVSNTEAFF
cdr3_nt: TGTGCCAGCAGCGCGGTCAGTAACACTGAAGCTTTCTTT

j_call: TRBJ2-3
v_call: TRBV27
clone_size: .
d_call: TRBD1
cdr3_aa: CASSTKTGTDTQYF
cdr3_nt: TGTGCCAGCAGTACAAAGACAGGGACAGATACGCAGTATTTT

j_call: TRBJ2-7
v_call: TRBV30
clone_size: .
d_call: .
cdr3_aa: CAWSRRDSDSYEQYF
cdr3_nt: TGTGCCTGGAGTCGCCGGGACTCTGACTCCTACGAGCAGTACTTC

j_call: TRBJ1-1
v_call: TRBV28
clone_size: few
d_call: .
cdr3_aa: CASSPPLTEAFF
cdr3_nt: TGTGCCAGCAGTCCGCCCCTGACGGAGGCTTTCTTT

j_call: TRBJ2-7
v_call: TRBV5-1
clone_size: .
d_call: .
cdr3_aa: CASSFFPSGVYEQYF
cdr3_nt: TGCGCCAGCAGCTTTTTTCCATCAGGGGTCTACGAGCAGTACTTC

j_call: TRBJ1-6
v_call: TRBV7-9
clone_size: few
d_call: TRBD1
cdr3_aa: CASSPSGTASSPLHF
cdr3_nt: TGTGCCAGCAGTCCTTCCGGGACAGCGAGTTCACCCCTCCACTTT

j_call: TRBJ1-2
v_call: TRBV7-9
clone_size: .
d_call: .
cdr3_aa: CASSLFEGDNGYTF
cdr3_nt: TGTGCCAGCAGCTTATTTGAGGGCGATAATGGCTACACCTTC

j_call: TRBJ1-2
v_call: TRBV7-9
clone_size: .
d_call: TRBD1
cdr3_aa: CASSLEAGGSYGYTF
cdr3_nt: TGTGCCAGCAGCTTAGAGGCAGGGGGGAGCTATGGCTACACCTTC

j_call: TRBJ2-7
v_call: TRBV4-1
clone_size: .
d_call: TRBD1
cdr3_aa: CASSQVGTGGYEQYF
cdr3_nt: TGCGCCAGCAGCCAAGTGGGGACAGGGGGCTACGAGCAGTACTTC

j_call: TRBJ1-2
v_call: TRBV7-3
clone_size: .
d_call: .
cdr3_aa: CASSQRGYGYTF
cdr3_nt: TGTGCCAGCAGCCAGAGAGGATATGGCTACACCTTC

j_call: TRBJ1-2
v_call: TRBV5-4
clone_size: .
d_call: TRBD1
cdr3_aa: CASSWGQGINYGYTF
cdr3_nt: TGTGCCAGCAGTTGGGGACAGGGTATAAACTATGGCTACACCTTC

j_call: TRBJ1-4
v_call: TRBV15
clone_size: once
d_call: TRBD1
cdr3_aa: CATSLRQGLREKLFF
cdr3_nt: TGTGCCACCAGCCTACGACAGGGGTTGCGTGAAAAACTGTTTTTT

j_call: TRBJ2-2
v_call: TRBV6-6
clone_size: .
d_call: TRBD1
cdr3_aa: CASTRLDRAATGELFF
cdr3_nt: TGTGCCAGCACCCGACTTGACAGGGCTGCCACCGGGGAGCTGTTTTTT

j_call: TRBJ1-4
v_call: TRBV14
clone_size: .
d_call: .
cdr3_aa: CASSRDLGGKLFF
cdr3_nt: TGTGCCAGCAGCAGAGACCTTGGCGGAAAACTGTTTTTT

j_call: TRBJ1-2
v_call: TRBV27
clone_size: .
d_call: TRBD1
cdr3_aa: CASSLFSGGGNYGYTF
cdr3_nt: TGTGCCAGCAGTTTATTCTCAGGGGGCGGTAACTATGGCTACACCTTC

j_call: TRBJ2-7
v_call: TRBV5-4
clone_size: few
d_call: TRBD1
cdr3_aa: CASSLGQGFNEQYF
cdr3_nt: TGTGCCAGCAGCTTGGGACAGGGGTTTAACGAGCAGTACTTC

j_call: TRBJ2-2
v_call: TRBV9
clone_size: .
d_call: .
cdr3_aa: CASSLGDTNTGELFF
cdr3_nt: TGTGCCAGCAGCCTAGGGGACACTAACACCGGGGAGCTGTTTTTT

j_call: TRBJ1-2
v_call: TRBV9
clone_size: few
d_call: .
cdr3_aa: CASKQGGGYTF
cdr3_nt: TGTGCCAGCAAGCAGGGAGGCGGCTACACCTTC

j_call: TRBJ1-6
v_call: TRBV7-9
clone_size: .
d_call: TRBD1
cdr3_aa: CASRRTGGDSPLHF
cdr3_nt: TGTGCCAGCAGGCGGACAGGGGGCGATTCACCCCTCCACTTT

j_call: TRBJ2-4
v_call: TRBV4-1
clone_size: .
d_call: .
cdr3_aa: CASSQGRGSKNIQYF
cdr3_nt: TGCGCCAGCAGCCAAGGCCGGGGGAGCAAAAACATTCAGTACTTC

j_call: TRBJ1-1
v_call: TRBV5-1
clone_size: .
d_call: TRBD1
cdr3_aa: CASSLGQTTLGEAFF
cdr3_nt: TGCGCCAGCAGCCTGGGACAGACGACTTTAGGTGAAGCTTTCTTT

j_call: TRBJ1-1
v_call: TRBV29-1
clone_size: .
d_call: .
cdr3_aa: CSVEVEEAFF
cdr3_nt: TGCAGCGTTGAGGTGGAGGAGGCTTTCTTT

j_call: TRBJ2-3
v_call: TRBV5-1
clone_size: .
d_call: .
cdr3_aa: CASSGTSFPDTQYF
cdr3_nt: TGCGCCAGCAGCGGCACTAGTTTTCCCGATACGCAGTATTTT

j_call: TRBJ2-7
v_call: TRBV6-5
clone_size: .
d_call: .
cdr3_aa: CASSYVGGLSYEQYF
cdr3_nt: TGTGCCAGCAGTTACGTCGGCGGACTCTCCTACGAGCAGTACTTT

j_call: TRBJ1-4
v_call: TRBV5-1
clone_size: .
d_call: .
cdr3_aa: CASSLNWSNEKLFF
cdr3_nt: TGCGCCAGCAGCCTCAATTGGAGTAATGAAAAACTGTTTTTT

j_call: TRBJ2-3
v_call: TRBV4-3
clone_size: .
d_call: TRBD2
cdr3_aa: CASSQEKRTSGGEGTQYF
cdr3_nt: TGCGCCAGCAGCCAAGAAAAACGGACTAGCGGGGGGGAGGGTACGCAGTATTTT

j_call: TRBJ2-1
v_call: TRBV6-5
clone_size: .
d_call: TRBD2
cdr3_aa: CASSRSGEQFF
cdr3_nt: TGTGCCAGCAGCCGTAGCGGGGAGCAGTTCTTC

j_call: TRBJ2-3
v_call: TRBV5-1
clone_size: .
d_call: .
cdr3_aa: CASSSLSGEGKGGTDTQYF
cdr3_nt: TGCGCCAGCAGCTCCCTCTCGGGAGAGGGGAAGGGGGGGACAGATACGCAGTATTTT

j_call: TRBJ2-7
v_call: TRBV10-3
clone_size: once
d_call: TRBD1
cdr3_aa: CAIEGQGGYEQYF
cdr3_nt: TGTGCCATAGAGGGACAGGGTGGCTACGAGCAGTACTTC

j_call: TRBJ2-7
v_call: TRBV7-8
clone_size: .
d_call: TRBD2
cdr3_aa: CASSKITSGGTCEQYF
cdr3_nt: TGTGCCAGCAGCAAAATAACAAGCGGGGGAACCTGTGAGCAGTACTTC

j_call: TRBJ2-7
v_call: TRBV4-1
clone_size: few
d_call: TRBD2
cdr3_aa: CASSQEYLYQRESYEQYF
cdr3_nt: TGCGCCAGCAGCCAAGAGTATTTGTACCAGCGGGAGTCGTACGAGCAGTACTTC

j_call: TRBJ2-1
v_call: TRBV10-1
clone_size: .
d_call: TRBD1
cdr3_aa: CASSGGNEQFF
cdr3_nt: TGCGCCAGCTCAGGGGGCAATGAGCAGTTCTTC

j_call: TRBJ2-5
v_call: TRBV6-6
clone_size: .
d_call: .
cdr3_aa: CASSQARAQYF
cdr3_nt: TGTGCCAGCAGTCAAGCCAGGGCCCAGTACTTC

j_call: TRBJ1-2
v_call: TRBV9
clone_size: .
d_call: TRBD1
cdr3_aa: CASSSSGGGAEGYTF
cdr3_nt: TGTGCCAGCAGCTCTTCGGGAGGGGGCGCGGAAGGCTACACCTTC

j_call: TRBJ2-3
v_call: TRBV5-4
clone_size: .
d_call: .
cdr3_aa: CASSLASGTQYF
cdr3_nt: TGTGCCAGCAGCTTGGCGTCAGGTACGCAGTATTTT